Below are 8 T cell receptor beta chains sequenced from a single sample in a study of shared clonotypes between healthy human individuals (dated by TCRdb to 2018 to 2021). The method was the immunoSEQ multiplex PCR assay. Sourced from immuneACCESS, this table was stored by TCRdb with only in-frame sequences that have V and J called. A share of the clones is absent; for the studies checked, an unresolved V gene accounts for under half, and the remainder has no known explanation. The sample table records roughly 2.5 million clones; just over 90% of these occur just once. The top ten constitute about 0.13% of the sample. The sample was naive CD4+ T cells sorted from blood. The cell subset or site label, read with the paper, signifies: CD45RA+ positively selected. The origin of the receptors is a man aged 18 to 30 in good health.

The J gene is TRBJ1-5, the V gene TRBV5-1; TRBD1 matches at 8 bases. Germline lookup yields CDR1 SGHRS and CDR2 YFSETQ. After removal of 4 bases from V and 7 bases from J, the junction contained 10 bases not matched to a gene. The CDR3 covers 15 residues. CDR3 region: CASSPGPGGAQPQHF. CDR3 nucleotide sequence: TGCGCCAGCAGCCCGGGCCCAGGGGGCGCGCAGCCCCAGCATTTT.

This clone came up once. This chain uses TRBV6-1 with TRBJ2-1, with TRBD2 matching 9 bases. The junction had 7 bases not matched to a gene; V was cut back by 4 bases and J by 6 bases. This CDR3 has 15 amino acids. From germline, CDR1 is MNHNS and CDR2 SASEGT. CDR3 DNA sequence: TGTGCCAGCAGTGCACTAGCGGGTATGGGCAATGAGCAGTTCTTC. This codes for CASSALAGMGNEQFF.

The chain combines TRBV28 with TRBJ2-7; no clear D gene. The CDR3 consists of 14 residues. The germline V gene encodes CDR1 MDHEN and CDR2 SYDVKM. V was shortened by 5 bases and J by 2 bases, with 13 bases between the two germline ends. This chain's CDR3 is CASSPLLRPYEQYF. CDR3 coding DNA: TGTGCCAGCAGTCCACTCCTCCGACCCTACGAGCAGTACTTC.

The chain uses TRBV28 and TRBJ1-3; TRBD1 might be the D (6 bases). The V end was cut by 8 bases, the J end by 0 bases, with 11 bases between. Germline V gene data show CDR1 as MDHEN and CDR2 as SYDVKM. The CDR3 is 14 residues long. This CDR3 reads CASAQGGSGNTIYF. For the CDR3, the DNA is TGTGCCAGCGCACAGGGCGGCTCTGGAAACACCATATATTTT.

This chain connects TRBV6-1 to TRBJ2-3; TRBD2 agrees at 11 bases. CDR1 MNHNS and CDR2 SASEGT come from the germline V gene. The CDR3 consists of 15 residues. V shed 4 bases, J shed 6 bases, and the junction held 6 bases outside the gene matches. The CDR3 DNA is TGTGCCAGCAGTGTAACTAGCGGGAGAGGTGATACGCAGTATTTT. Its protein product is CASSVTSGRGDTQYF.

The chain uses TRBV10-1 and TRBJ2-3; D gene ambiguous. CDR1 is WNHNN and CDR2 is SYGVQD in the germline V gene (reference sequence). The CDR3 sequence is 13 residues long. Trimming removed 3 bases at V and 3 bases at J, with 7 bases between. The CDR3 protein is CASSEGITDTQYF. Here the CDR3 DNA reads TGCGCCAGCAGTGAAGGGATTACAGATACGCAGTATTTT.

V is TRBV10-2 and J is TRBJ2-1; TRBD1 might be the D (5 bases). Trimming left V 4 bases short and J 0 bases short, with 10 bases between. Germline CDR1 reads WSHSY; CDR2 reads SAAADI. The CDR3 totals 15 residues. CDR3 nucleotide sequence: TGCGCCAGCAGTGGGGCCAGGGACTCCTACAATGAGCAGTTCTTC. Translated, it gives CASSGARDSYNEQFF.

The chain couples TRBV5-8 to TRBJ1-4, with 9 bases lining up with TRBD1. This CDR3 is built from 16 residues. Looked up from germline, CDR1 is SGHTS and CDR2 is YDEGEE. V trimming: 2 bases; J trimming: 8 bases; junction bases outside the gene matches: 10. CDR3 nucleotide sequence: TGTGCCAGCAGCTTCGTATGGGGGACAGGGAGAGAAAAACTGTTTTTT. It specifies CASSFVWGTGREKLFF.